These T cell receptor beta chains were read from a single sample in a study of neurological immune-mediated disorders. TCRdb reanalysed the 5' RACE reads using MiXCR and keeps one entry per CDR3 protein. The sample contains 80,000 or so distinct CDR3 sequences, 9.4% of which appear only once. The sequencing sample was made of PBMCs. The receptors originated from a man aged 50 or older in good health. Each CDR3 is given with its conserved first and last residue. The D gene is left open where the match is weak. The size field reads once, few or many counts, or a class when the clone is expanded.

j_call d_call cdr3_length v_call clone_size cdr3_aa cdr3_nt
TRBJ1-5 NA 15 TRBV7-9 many CASSTGGPSNQPQHF TGTGCCAGCAGCACCGGCGGTCCGAGCAATCAGCCCCAGCATTTT
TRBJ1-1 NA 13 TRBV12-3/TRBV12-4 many CASSLPPNTEAFF TGTGCCAGCAGTTTACCCCCGAACACTGAAGCTTTCTTT
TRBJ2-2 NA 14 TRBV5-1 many CASSTGRDTGELFF TGCGCCAGCAGCACCGGACGGGACACCGGGGAGCTGTTTTTT
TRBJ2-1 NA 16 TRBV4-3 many CASSPQWSGGYNEQFF TGCGCCAGCAGCCCCCAGTGGAGTGGGGGCTACAATGAGCAGTTCTTC
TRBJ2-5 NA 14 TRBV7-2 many CASSLPTEQETQYF TGTGCCAGCAGCTTACCGACGGAACAAGAGACCCAGTACTTC
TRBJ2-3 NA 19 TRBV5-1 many CASSLRVSRSFSSTDTQYF TGCGCCAGCAGCTTGAGGGTCAGCCGCTCCTTCTCTAGCACAGATACGCAGTATTTT
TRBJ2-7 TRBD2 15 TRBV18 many CASSPQAGQSYEQYF TGTGCCAGCTCACCACAAGCGGGGCAATCCTACGAGCAGTACTTC
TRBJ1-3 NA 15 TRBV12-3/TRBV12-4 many CASSLSANTGNTIYF TGTGCCAGCAGTTTATCCGCGAACACCGGAAACACCATATATTTT
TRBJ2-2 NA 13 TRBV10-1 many CASSEARTGELFF TGCGCCAGCAGTGAGGCAAGGACCGGGGAGCTGTTTTTT
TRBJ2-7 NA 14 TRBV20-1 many CSERRASLSYEQYF TGCAGTGAGCGAAGGGCAAGTTTGTCCTACGAGCAGTACTTC
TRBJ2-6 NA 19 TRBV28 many CASSSLGRAGNSGANVLTF TGTGCCAGCAGCTCCCTCGGAAGGGCGGGAAACTCTGGGGCCAACGTCCTGACTTTC
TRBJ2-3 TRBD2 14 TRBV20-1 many CSARTAGESDTQYF TGCAGTGCTAGAACGGCGGGGGAGTCAGATACGCAGTATTTT